These 21 T cell receptor beta chains originate from one sample sequenced in a study of siplizumab effects on memory and regulatory T cells. Some clones are missing from TCRdb's copy, which holds only in-frame ones; the method was immunoSEQ multiplex PCR. The sample contains approximately 82,000 clones, about 91% of which appear only once. The sequenced sample was Tregs sorted from blood. The receptors come from a human donor in good health.

This chain links TRBV11-2 with TRBJ2-2; TRBD2 agrees at 8 bases. Looked up from germline, CDR1 is SGHAT and CDR2 is FQNNGV. With 6 bases clipped from V and 0 bases from J, the junction kept 3 bases outside the gene matches. The CDR3 contains 15 residues. CDR3: CASRIAGSNTGELFF. In DNA, the CDR3 is TGTGCCAGCAGAATAGCGGGGTCGAACACCGGGGAGCTGTTTTTT.

The chain recombines TRBV6-5 with TRBJ1-1; D remains ambiguous. Trimming shortened V by 8 bases and J by 6 bases, and 22 bases separated the two germline ends. This CDR3 contains 15 residues. Germline V gene sequence: CDR1 MNHEY, CDR2 SVGAGI. CDR3 sequence: CASYKLRGVPPEAFF. CDR3 nucleotides: TGTGCCAGCTACAAACTGCGGGGTGTTCCACCTGAAGCTTTCTTT.

J is TRBJ2-3 and V is TRBV28; D assignment may be TRBD1 or TRBD2 (6 bases each). Germline-derived CDR1 and CDR2 are MDHEN and SYDVKM. Trimming took 5 bases from V and 3 from J, leaving 24 bases between them. This CDR3 contains 18 residues. The CDR3 loop reads CASSPGGLRGTLTDTQYF. CDR3 sequence (DNA): TGTGCCAGCAGTCCCGGGGGCCTCCGGGGGACCCTTACAGATACGCAGTATTTT.

This clone was counted once. The chain joins TRBV10-1 to TRBJ2-7; possibly TRBD1 for D (6 bases). CDR1 is WNHNN, CDR2 SYGVQD, per germline (reference sequence). Trimming shortened V by 5 bases and J by 0 bases, and 14 bases separated the two germline ends. The CDR3 is 15 residues long. Written as DNA, the CDR3 is TGCGCCAGCAGTCACGGACGGGACAACTCCTACGAGCAGTACTTC. Translation: CASSHGRDNSYEQYF.

The chain has TRBV2 and TRBJ1-4; no clear D gene. Germline loops: CDR1 SNHLY, CDR2 FYNNEI. Trimming cost V 4 bases and J 8 bases, with 14 bases left between them. The CDR3 runs to 14 residues. The DNA of the CDR3 is TGTGCCAGCAGTGCCTTAGAAACGGGCGAAAAACTGTTTTTT. Its protein product is CASSALETGEKLFF.

The chain links TRBV7-2 to TRBJ1-2, with 12 positions matching TRBD1. Losses at the gene ends were 6 bases for V and 0 bases for J; bases not matched to a gene: 2. The CDR3 runs to 15 residues. In germline, CDR1 is SGHTA, CDR2 FQGNSA. The CDR3 is CASRGDRGPNYGYTF. The CDR3 DNA reads TGTGCCAGCAGGGGGGACAGGGGGCCTAACTATGGCTACACCTTC.

The chain employs TRBV5-3 and TRBJ1-2, with 7 bases identical to TRBD1. TRBV5-3 is sorted into the ORF group, with uncertain function. Trimming at V came to 4 bases and at J to 1 base, leaving 7 bases not matched to a gene. The length of the CDR3 is 15 residues. DNA for the CDR3: TGTGCCAGAAGCGGCCGGGACAGACGTAACTATGGCTACACCTTC. As protein: CARSGRDRRNYGYTF.

V and J are TRBV1 and TRBJ2-7; the table's D call of TRBD1 was not tested on the DNA. TRBV1 is an annotated pseudogene. The CDR3 runs 16 residues. The CDR3 sequence is CTSSQETGRGDYEQYF. The CDR3 coding sequence is TGCACCAGCAGCCAAGAGACAGGGCGGGGAGACTACGAGCAGTACTTC.

The table lists this clone with a count of one. CDR3 sequence reads: CASSPSRGRLESTF. For the CDR3, the DNA is TGTGCCAGCTCACCGTCCAGGGGGCGCTTAGAATCCACCTTC. The chain is built from TRBV18 and TRBJ1-2; 8 bases match TRBD1. With 3 bases clipped from V and 13 bases from J, the junction kept 13 bases outside the gene matches. The CDR3 is 14 residues long. CDR1 and CDR2 from the germline V gene are KGHSH and LQKENI.

V usage is TRBV27 and J usage is TRBJ1-2, with 12 bases fitting TRBD1. The germline CDR1 and CDR2 sequences are MNHEY and SMNVEV (reference sequence). With 6 bases clipped from V and 7 bases from J, the junction kept 3 bases outside the gene matches. This CDR3 spans 13 amino acids. Here the CDR3 reads CASRGQGAAGYTF. The CDR3 DNA sequence: TGTGCCAGCAGGGGACAGGGGGCTGCTGGCTACACCTTC.

V gene TRBV28 combines with J gene TRBJ1-1; D not certain. The V and J ends lost 3 bases and 10 bases respectively, with 12 bases between them. The CDR3 runs 12 residues. In germline, CDR1 is MDHEN, CDR2 SYDVKM. The CDR3: CASSFVGSRAFF. DNA for the CDR3: TGTGCCAGCAGTTTTGTGGGCAGTAGAGCTTTCTTT.

The chain combines TRBV11-3 with TRBJ1-1; D is possibly TRBD1 (5 bases). The CDR3 covers 12 residues. Trimming took 3 bases from V and 9 from J, leaving 11 bases between them. Germline loops: CDR1 SGHNT, CDR2 YENEEA. The CDR3 reads CASSFDGGKAFF. CDR3 bases: TGTGCCAGCAGCTTTGACGGGGGTAAAGCTTTCTTT.

The CDR3 DNA is TGTGCCATCAGTGAGGGACAGTCGCAGTTCTTC. Protein: CAISEGQSQFF. V usage is TRBV10-3 and J usage is TRBJ2-1; tentative D call: TRBD1 (6 bases). This CDR3 is 11 amino acids long. Trimming removed 2 bases from V and 12 bases from J, with 8 bases in between. Germline assignment: CDR1 ENHRY and CDR2 SYGVKD.

The V gene is TRBV15, the J gene TRBJ1-1; D not certain. The CDR3 runs to 16 residues. CDR1 and CDR2 (germline): LNHNV, YYDKDF (reference sequence). The V gene lost 8 bases and the J gene lost 3 bases, with 22 bases spanning the gap. The CDR3 spells CATRAGFVARDTEAFF. In DNA form, the CDR3 reads TGTGCCACCCGGGCTGGGTTCGTCGCCCGGGACACTGAAGCTTTCTTT.

V is TRBV9 and J is TRBJ1-2; D may be TRBD1 (5 bases). From germline, CDR1 is SGDLS and CDR2 YYNGEE. V was trimmed by 4 bases and J by 4 bases, leaving 26 bases between them. The CDR3 is 18 residues long. This CDR3 reads CASSSSGQGPSQRYGYTF. CDR3 bases: TGTGCCAGCAGCTCTAGCGGCCAGGGACCCTCGCAGCGCTATGGCTACACCTTC.

V usage is TRBV5-1 and J usage is TRBJ1-4; D remains unclear. Trimming took off 5 bases at V and 3 bases at J, with 14 bases between the two ends. From germline, CDR1 is SGHRS and CDR2 YFSETQ. The CDR3 is 15 amino acids. The CDR3 DNA reads as TGCGCCAGCAGAGCCGGCCGAACCTCTAATGAAAAACTGTTTTTT. Its protein product is CASRAGRTSNEKLFF.

The J gene is TRBJ2-2, the V gene TRBV6-5; unclear D gene. The V and J ends lost 0 bases and 1 base respectively, with 9 bases between them. CDR1 is MNHEY and CDR2 is SVGAGI in the germline V gene. There are 16 residues in the CDR3. This chain's CDR3 is CASSYSGSMNTGELFF. The CDR3 DNA reads as TGTGCCAGCAGTTACTCTGGCTCCATGAACACCGGGGAGCTGTTTTTT.

This chain's CDR3 is CASSLNSYEQYF. The CDR3 DNA reads TGTGCCAGCAGCTTGAATAGTTACGAGCAGTACTTC. The chain is built from TRBV5-6 and TRBJ2-7; D remains unclear. Trimming removed 1 base from V and 4 bases from J, with 6 bases in between. Germline CDR1 is SGHDT and CDR2 is YYEEEE. The CDR3 is made up of 12 amino acids.

The rearrangement uses TRBV7-9 and TRBJ2-7; 7 bases align to TRBD2. Looked up from germline, CDR1 is SEHNR and CDR2 is FQNEAQ (reference sequence). The trim removed 3 bases at V and 0 bases at J, leaving 5 bases unmatched. This CDR3 is 15 amino acids long. CDR3 region: CASSFQAGSSYEQYF. The CDR3 DNA sequence: TGTGCCAGCAGCTTCCAAGCGGGGTCCTCCTACGAGCAGTACTTC.

The chain couples TRBV5-6 to TRBJ1-6; D is uncertain. V lost 3 bases, J lost 5 bases, and 6 bases lay in between. The CDR3 runs 13 residues. The germline V gene encodes CDR1 SGHDT and CDR2 YYEEEE. The CDR3 loop is CASSYTNNSPLHF. CDR3 bases: TGTGCCAGCAGCTATACAAATAATTCACCCCTCCACTTT.

The V and J genes are TRBV5-4 and TRBJ2-1; 9 positions agree with TRBD1. The germline CDR1 and CDR2 sequences are SGHNT and YYREEE (reference sequence). The CDR3 is made up of 14 amino acids. Germline trimming cut 2 bases from V and 6 bases from J; bases unmatched to any gene: 3. The CDR3 nucleotides read TGTGCCAGCAGCTTTGGGACAGGGCGCAATGAGCAGTTCTTC. As protein: CASSFGTGRNEQFF.